These 14 T cell receptor beta chains were all obtained from the same sample, sequenced in a study of T cell repertoires in cytomegalovirus infection. TCRdb reanalysed the reads using MiXCR and keeps one entry per CDR3 protein. Here the sample spans about 920,000 distinct CDR3 sequences, around 32% being singletons. Their antigens are not known. This specimen consisted of cultured CD8+ T cells from PBMCs, obtained from culture after CMV antigen stimulation. The origin of the receptors is a human donor in good health (CMV status not recorded). Some clones in this sample may be carry-over from other donors' samples.

The V and J genes are TRBV27 and TRBJ2-2; TRBD2 agrees at 9 bases. In germline, CDR1 is MNHEY, CDR2 SMNVEV (reference sequence). CDR3 size: 15 residues. Unmatched junction bases numbered 2, after V lost 5 bases and J lost 1 base. The CDR3 region is CASSQTSGNTGELFF. The CDR3 DNA sequence: TGTGCCAGCAGTCAGACTAGCGGGAACACCGGGGAGCTGTTTTTT.

J is TRBJ1-2 and V is TRBV5-1, with a tentative D call TRBD1 (5 bases). CDR3 length: 12 amino acids. Germline CDR1 SGHRS, CDR2 YFSETQ. Deletions cut 7 bases from V and 8 bases from J, with 15 bases between. CDR3 protein: CASGLRGDGYTF. In DNA, the CDR3 is TGCGCCAGCGGCCTCCGGGGGGACGGCTACACCTTC.

The V call is TRBV12-3 or TRBV12-4, the J call TRBJ2-2; 7 bases match TRBD2. CDR3 size: 16 residues. V shed 7 bases, J shed 4 bases, and the junction held 12 bases outside the gene matches. The CDR3 DNA is TGTGCCAGCACAAGCTTCGGGGGGATAGGCACCGGGGAGCTGTTTTTT. This gives the protein CASTSFGGIGTGELFF.

This clonotype was counted a few times. This chain links TRBV6-5 with TRBJ2-7, with D unresolved. The germline V gene encodes CDR1 MNHEY and CDR2 SVGAGI. CDR3 length equals 16 residues. Trimming cost V 0 bases and J 0 bases, with 12 bases left between them. CDR3 sequence: CASSYSLDGYSYEQYF. The CDR3 region has the DNA TGTGCCAGCAGTTACTCGTTGGACGGATACTCCTACGAGCAGTACTTC.

This chain connects TRBV6-8 to TRBJ2-5; TRBD1 matches at 7 bases. V shed 7 bases and J 3 bases; nucleotides not matched to a gene: 8. This CDR3 contains 14 residues. Germline CDR1 MNHGY, CDR2 SAAAGT. CDR3 sequence (DNA): TGTGCCAGCACCCGACAGGGCCAGGAAGAGACCCAGTACTTC. As protein: CASTRQGQEETQYF.

This clonotype was observed a handful of times. The rearrangement joins TRBV5-1 to TRBJ2-2; 10 positions agree with TRBD2. The V gene's germline CDR1 is SGHRS and CDR2 YFSETQ. V dropped 5 bases and J dropped 6; count of bases not matched to a gene: 10. The CDR3 contains 16 residues. CDR3 protein: CASSFTGTSVAGELFF. The CDR3 DNA reads as TGCGCCAGCAGTTTCACCGGGACTAGCGTGGCCGGGGAGCTGTTTTTT.

The chain recombines TRBV7-8 with TRBJ2-1; D uncertain. The CDR3 runs to 14 residues. The germline V gene encodes CDR1 SGHVS and CDR2 FQNEAQ. The V end lost 1 base, the J end lost 8 bases, and 12 bases lay between the germline ends. Written as DNA, the CDR3 is TGTGCCAGCAGCTTAGACCATTCTAAGGATGAGCAGTTCTTC. Translating gives CASSLDHSKDEQFF.

This rearrangement joins TRBV29-1 to TRBJ2-1; possible D gene TRBD2, 6 bases. The CDR3 covers 13 residues. V was pared by 5 bases and J by 3 bases, with 11 bases between. The germline V gene encodes CDR1 SQVTM and CDR2 ANQGSEA. The CDR3: CSVLAAIYNEQFF. In DNA form, the CDR3 reads TGCAGCGTTTTAGCGGCTATCTACAATGAGCAGTTCTTC.

This clonotype was counted ten times or more. The chain links TRBV7-9 to TRBJ2-6, with 7 bases aligning to TRBD1. The CDR3 has 17 amino acids. V was clipped by 5 bases and J by 2 bases; unmatched bases: 9. CDR1 is SEHNR, CDR2 FQNEAQ, per germline (reference sequence). CDR3 DNA: TGTGCCAGCAGCCCCAAGGACAGGCCCGCTGGGGCCAACGTCCTGACTTTC. The encoded protein is CASSPKDRPAGANVLTF. The entire variable domain, with the rest obtained from reference TRBV7-9 and TRBJ2-6, is as follows: DTGVSQNPRHKITKRGQNVTFRCDPISEHNRLYWYRQTLGQGPEFLTYFQNEAQLEKSRLLSDRFSAERPKGSFSTLEIQRTEQGDSAMYLCASSPKDRPAGANVLTFGAGSRLTVL.

The chain carries TRBV7-9 and TRBJ2-7; unclear D gene. Trimming shortened V by 1 base and J by 2 bases, and 9 bases separated the two germline ends. Germline V gene sequence: CDR1 SEHNR, CDR2 FQNEAQ (reference sequence). The CDR3 has 14 amino acids. CDR3 in DNA: TGTGCCAGCAGCTTAGTTGGGGTACCCTACGAGCAGTACTTC. It encodes CASSLVGVPYEQYF.

This clonotype has a count of ten or more. This rearrangement joins TRBV27 to TRBJ1-5; TRBD1 might be the D (5 bases). V lost 1 base, J lost 4 bases, and 11 bases lay in between. Looked up from germline, CDR1 is MNHEY and CDR2 is SMNVEV (reference sequence). The CDR3 is made up of 15 amino acids. The CDR3 DNA follows: TGTGCCAGCAGTTTATATCCAGGGAGAAATCAGCCCCAGCATTTT. Residues: CASSLYPGRNQPQHF.

V and J are TRBV5-6 and TRBJ2-7; D remains unclear. The CDR3 consists of 11 residues. Trimming shortened V by 4 bases and J by 2 bases, and 4 bases separated the two germline ends. The germline V gene has CDR1 SGHDT and CDR2 YYEEEE. This CDR3 is CASSIAYEQYF. Here the CDR3 DNA reads TGTGCCAGCAGCATTGCCTACGAGCAGTACTTC.

This clonotype has a count of ten or more. V is TRBV5-1 and J is TRBJ2-5; D not certain. The CDR3 totals 17 residues. Trimming stripped 4 bases from V and 4 bases from J, with 23 bases between. Germline V gene lookup returns CDR1 SGHRS and CDR2 YFSETQ. CDR3 sequence: CASSPPWVWFWGETQYF. CDR3 nucleotide sequence: TGCGCCAGCAGCCCGCCCTGGGTTTGGTTTTGGGGAGAGACCCAGTACTTC.

This clonotype was counted a few times. The DNA for the CDR3 is TGTGCCAGCAGTGATGGGCGAGCCCGGGAGCAGTACGTC. Translation: CASSDGRAREQYV. The chain has TRBV2 and TRBJ2-7, with D uncertain. Trimming removed 3 bases from V and 7 bases from J, with 13 bases in between. This CDR3 is built from 13 residues. Germline CDR1 reads SNHLY; CDR2 reads FYNNEI.